The 21 T cell receptor beta chains reported below all come from one sample, sequenced in a study of blood T cells in healthy people across ages. A second PCR of 7 to 11 cycles used a sample-barcoded 5' primer and a J-beta primer mix. TCRdb fed the 5' RACE reads into MiXCR, producing one record per CDR3 protein. The sample lists roughly 800,000 distinct CDR3 sequences, 20% to 30% occurring once. The same sample was also studied in work on T cells of mothers and their children.

Sequenced sample: blood. Every receptor here comes from a boy aged 5-17 years in good health.

This clonotype was seen a few times. The gene calls are TRBV13 and TRBJ2-5; D is unclear. The germline gives CDR1 PRHDT, CDR2 FYEKMQ (reference sequence). The CDR3 extends over 13 amino acids. Deletions cut 3 bases from V and 4 bases from J, with 9 bases between. The DNA for the CDR3 is TGTGCCAGCAGCTTGGAAGACTCAGAGACCCAGTACTTC. This translates into CASSLEDSETQYF.

This clonotype was counted a few times. V and J are TRBV27 and TRBJ1-6; 9 bases line up with TRBD1. The CDR3 spans 14 residues. V gave up 8 bases and J gave up 11 bases; unmatched junction bases: 10. Germline lookup yields CDR1 MNHEY and CDR2 SMNVEV (reference sequence). CDR3: CASATLDRGAPLHF. Here the CDR3 DNA reads TGTGCCAGCGCCACCTTGGACAGGGGAGCACCCCTCCACTTT.

This clonotype was seen a handful of times. The rearrangement joins TRBV11-2 to TRBJ2-7; 12 nucleotides align to TRBD2. V was pared by 3 bases and J by 2 bases, with 5 bases of the junction left unmatched. This CDR3 has 16 residues. The germline gives CDR1 SGHAT, CDR2 FQNNGV. CDR3 in amino acids: CASSLELAGGPYEQYF. The DNA for the CDR3 is TGTGCCAGCAGCTTGGAGCTAGCGGGAGGGCCCTACGAGCAGTACTTC.

This chain's CDR3 is CASSQDRDYSYNEQFF. Here the CDR3 DNA reads TGCGCCAGCAGCCAAGACCGGGACTACTCCTACAATGAGCAGTTCTTC. V and J are TRBV4-3 and TRBJ2-1, with 7 positions matching TRBD2. Germline loops: CDR1 LGHNA, CDR2 YSLEER. V was pared by 0 bases and J by 0 bases, with 2 bases of the junction left unmatched. The CDR3 runs to 16 residues.

The chain joins TRBV10-3 to TRBJ1-4; the D is unclear. Germline assignment: CDR1 ENHRY and CDR2 SYGVKD. The V end lost 0 bases, the J end lost 6 bases, and 8 bases lay between the germline ends. CDR3 length: 14 amino acids. CDR3 sequence reads: CAISESWRDEKLFF. The CDR3 DNA sequence: TGTGCCATCAGTGAGTCGTGGAGAGATGAAAAACTGTTTTTT.

This clonotype has just a few counts. The CDR3 loop reads CASSGKWNTGELFF. In DNA form, the CDR3 reads TGCGCCAGCAGCGGGAAATGGAACACCGGGGAGCTGTTTTTT. The chain joins TRBV5-1 to TRBJ2-2; D gene uncertain. Trimming cost V 4 bases and J 1 base, with 8 bases left between them. This CDR3 spans 14 amino acids. The germline CDR1 and CDR2 sequences are SGHRS and YFSETQ.

This clonotype was observed a handful of times. The CDR3 nucleotides are TGCAGTGCTAGACCGCGGGAGGGCCGCTATGAGCAGTTCTTC. It translates to CSARPREGRYEQFF. This chain joins TRBV20-1 and TRBJ2-1, with 9 bases that match TRBD2. V was pared by 2 bases and J by 8 bases, with 7 bases of the junction left unmatched. Germline values: CDR1 DFQATT, CDR2 SNEGSKA (reference sequence). CDR3 length equals 14 residues.

The chain employs TRBV5-1 and TRBJ2-1; the match to TRBD1 covers 8 bases. Germline CDR1 is SGHRS and CDR2 is YFSETQ. The CDR3 runs 14 residues. V was clipped by 4 bases and J by 10 bases; unmatched bases: 10. CDR3 DNA sequence: TGCGCCAGCAGCCTCCGACAGGGGATTGGGGAGCAGTTCTTC. This encodes CASSLRQGIGEQFF.

This clonotype was counted only a few times. The rearrangement uses TRBV6-6 and TRBJ1-2; TRBD1 matches at 8 bases. Germline assignment: CDR1 MNHNY and CDR2 SVGAGI (reference sequence). The CDR3 length is 16 residues. J was trimmed by 7 bases and V by 4 bases; bases with no gene match: 14. CDR3 coding DNA: TGTGCCAGCAGTTGGGGACAACAGGGGGGGTTGGGTGGCTACACCTTC. The encoded protein is CASSWGQQGGLGGYTF.

The chain links TRBV12-3 or TRBV12-4 to TRBJ1-5, with TRBD1 as a possible D gene (6 bases). This CDR3 has 13 amino acids. The V end was cut by 2 bases, the J end by 5 bases, with 7 bases between. Here the CDR3 reads CASSLQGYQPQHF. The CDR3 bases are TGTGCCAGCAGTTTACAGGGGTATCAGCCCCAGCATTTT.

The CDR3 DNA sequence: TGTGCCAGCAGTTACTCCTTTATTGGACAGGGGGGGGATAATGAGCAGTTCTTC. This encodes CASSYSFIGQGGDNEQFF. The gene calls are TRBV6-2 or TRBV6-3 and TRBJ2-5; 10 bases are shared with TRBD1. The J call is uncertain, as TRBJ2-1 better fits the DNA end. Germline V gene lookup returns CDR1 MNHEY and CDR2 SVGEGT. The CDR3 spans 18 residues.

This clonotype was picked up a small number of times. The rearrangement links TRBV29-1 to TRBJ2-5; perhaps TRBD1 as D (7 bases). The end of the DNA aligns better with TRBJ2-7, so the J call may be wrong. CDR1 is SQVTM and CDR2 is ANQGSEA in the germline V gene. The CDR3 contains 12 residues. CDR3 coding DNA: TGCAGCGTCCAAGACAGGGACTGCGAGCAGTACTTC. Protein sequence: CSVQDRDCEQYF.

DNA for the CDR3: TGCAGCGCTGGACTAGCCCGCAATGAGCAGTTCTTC. This translates into CSAGLARNEQFF. The chain recombines TRBV29-1 with TRBJ2-1, with 8 bases lining up with TRBD2. V lost 7 bases to trimming and J lost 6 bases; unmatched junction nucleotides: 5. The CDR3 runs to 12 residues. Germline V gives CDR1 SQVTM, CDR2 ANQGSEA.

The chain carries TRBV11-2 and TRBJ2-5, with 12 positions matching TRBD2. With the DNA end fitting TRBJ2-7 better, the J assignment may be wrong. Per germline, CDR1 SGHAT and CDR2 FQNNGV. The CDR3 covers 20 residues. The CDR3, as DNA: TGTGCCAGCAGCCTTCGACTAGCGGGAGACCTCCGGGTGGGTTCCTACGAGCAGTACTTC. Its protein product is CASSLRLAGDLRVGSYEQYF.

This chain joins TRBV12-3 or TRBV12-4 and TRBJ2-1, with TRBD2 identical over 9 bases. V was clipped by 5 bases and J by 9 bases; unmatched bases: 11. The CDR3 is 15 residues long. CDR3 sequence reads: CASSPGVAGVAEQFF. CDR3 bases: TGTGCCAGCAGTCCCGGAGTAGCGGGAGTCGCTGAGCAGTTCTTC.

The rearrangement joins TRBV7-2 to TRBJ2-5, with 10 bases matching TRBD2. The J call could be wrong; TRBJ2-1 is a better fit for the DNA end. The CDR3 sequence is 17 residues long. Germline CDR1 is SGHTA and CDR2 is FQGNSA. The CDR3 loop reads CASSYKTGTSVNNEQFF. The CDR3 region has the DNA TGTGCCAGCAGCTACAAAACCGGGACTAGCGTAAACAATGAGCAGTTCTTC.

This clonotype was seen more than once but under ten times. The gene calls are TRBV6-2 or TRBV6-3 and TRBJ2-7; 8 positions match TRBD1. This CDR3 comprises 14 residues. Trimming removed 5 bases from V and 3 bases from J; junction bases left unmatched: 6. The germline CDR1 and CDR2 sequences are MNHEY and SVGEGT. CDR3 in DNA: TGTGCCAGCAGTACCGGGACAGGTTACTACGAGCAGTACTTC. This translates into CASSTGTGYYEQYF.

In its sample, this clonotype was seen a few times. This chain connects TRBV29-1 to TRBJ2-3, with TRBD1 identical over 7 bases. The J segment lost 7 bases and the V segment lost 4 bases, leaving 8 bases of the junction unmatched. Germline V gives CDR1 SQVTM, CDR2 ANQGSEA. The CDR3 sequence is 13 residues long. The CDR3 loop is CSVVAMTGNTQYF. Here the CDR3 DNA reads TGCAGCGTTGTAGCCATGACAGGGAATACGCAGTATTTT.

The chain is built from TRBV12-3 or TRBV12-4 and TRBJ2-5; the D is unclear. The CDR3 is made up of 12 amino acids. V lost 10 bases and J lost 2, with 11 bases in between. This CDR3 reads CATTMGQETQYF. The DNA for the CDR3 is TGTGCCACCACAATGGGACAAGAGACCCAGTACTTC.

The chain combines TRBV9 with TRBJ2-5; 7 nucleotides align to TRBD2. The tail of the sequence fits TRBJ2-1 better, so the J call may be wrong. The length of the CDR3 is 15 residues. CDR1 and CDR2 (germline): SGDLS, YYNGEE. The DNA of the CDR3 is TGTGCCAGCAGCGTATGGGGAGGGCGAGCTGACGAGCAGTTCTTC. Its translation: CASSVWGGRADEQFF.

This chain joins TRBV12-3 or TRBV12-4 and TRBJ2-2; D possibly corresponds to TRBD2 (6 bases). Trimming shortened V by 11 bases and J by 0 bases, and 10 bases separated the two germline ends. CDR3 length: 13 amino acids. CDR3 sequence (DNA): TGTGCCGGCGGGGTCACGAACACCGGGGAGCTGTTTTTT. This sequence encodes CAGGVTNTGELFF.